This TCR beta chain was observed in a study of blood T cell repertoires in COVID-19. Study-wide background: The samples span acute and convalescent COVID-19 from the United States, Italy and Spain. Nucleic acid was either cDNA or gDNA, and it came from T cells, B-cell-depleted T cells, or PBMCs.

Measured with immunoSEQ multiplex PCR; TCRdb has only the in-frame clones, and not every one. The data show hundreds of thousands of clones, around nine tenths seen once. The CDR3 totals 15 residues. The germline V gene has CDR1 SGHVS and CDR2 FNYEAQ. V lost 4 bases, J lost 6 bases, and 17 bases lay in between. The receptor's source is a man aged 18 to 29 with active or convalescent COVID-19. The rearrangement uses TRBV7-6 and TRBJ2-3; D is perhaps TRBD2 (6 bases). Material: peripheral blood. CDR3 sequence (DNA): TGTGCCAGCAGCTCAAGTCCGGGCGGGATGGATACGCAGTATTTT. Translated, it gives CASSSSPGGMDTQYF.